This TCR beta chain is from a study of OX40 agonist ivuxolimab in advanced cancers. The method was immunoSEQ multiplex PCR; TCRdb's version includes in-frame clones alone and lacks a portion of them. The table shows tens of thousands of clones, with 85% to 90% occurring only once. The TCR comes from an adult with an advanced solid tumor such as melanoma, head and neck, liver or kidney cancer. This specimen was CD4+ or CD8+ T cells sorted from blood, taken in a trial of the OX40 agonist ivuxolimab.

CDR3 coding DNA: TGTGCCTGGAGTAACGGGGGAGAGACCCAGTACTTC. This translates into CAWSNGGETQYF. The rearrangement links TRBV30 to TRBJ2-5; D might be TRBD2 (6 bases). Trimming took off 2 bases at V and 4 bases at J, with 8 bases between the two ends. The CDR3 contains 12 residues. Per germline, CDR1 GTSNPN and CDR2 SVGIG (reference sequence).